This T cell receptor (beta chain) came from a study of T cells in Graves' hyperthyroidism and ophthalmopathy. Notes on the study in general: Most expanded thyroid clonotypes above 0.001 recurred in blood. Ophthalmopathy was distinguished from stable hyperthyroidism by 13 V-J signatures.

The sample holds one count of this clonotype. No antigen is known for it. This CDR3 comprises 14 residues. In germline, CDR1 is SGHRS, CDR2 YFSETQ. With V trimmed by 5 bases and J by 5 bases, 5 bases remained unmatched. It was RNA transcripts that yielded the amplified TCR beta CDR3 regions. When the TCR CDR3 underwent first-round RT-PCR, the HTBI primer set was used. TCRdb independently ran MiXCR on the multiplex PCR reads; one entry per CDR3 protein. The repertoire holds a few hundred thousand distinct CDR3 sequences, with roughly 18% as singletons. V and J are TRBV5-1 and TRBJ2-2; 8 nucleotides line up with TRBD1. What was sequenced was blood. This receptor was obtained from a woman between 50 and 59 years old with Graves' hyperthyroidism. CDR3 bases: TGCGCCAGCAGTAGGGACAGGAGTACCGGGGAGCTGTTTTTT. It translates to CASSRDRSTGELFF.